The 23 T cell receptor beta chains reported below all come from one sample, sequenced in a study of T-cell reconstitution after alpha-beta-depleted transplantation in children. Library preparation (for TCRbeta) was performed with unique molecular identifiers. Via MiXCR, TCRdb re-called the PCR reads, giving one row per CDR3 protein. The profile shows about 480,000 distinct CDR3 sequences, around 12% of them singletons. Source: PBMCs from the stem cell graft donor, taken from the stem cell graft. Every receptor here comes from a human donor who donated a stem cell graft to a child with combined immunodeficiency.

As regards this clonotype: This may arise from a read error, as a much more abundant clone is one base away. The rearrangement joins TRBV7-9 to TRBJ2-2, with D uncertain. The CDR3 loop spans 12 amino acids. V was shortened by 3 bases and J by 6 bases, with 5 bases between the two germline ends. Germline CDR1 and CDR2: SEHNR and FQNEAQ (reference sequence). This chain's CDR3 is CASSFDPGELFF. The CDR3 bases are TGTGCCAGCAGCTTTGACCCCGGGGAGCTGTTTTTT.

Many counts were recorded for this clonotype. V and J are TRBV7-9 and TRBJ1-2, with 9 positions matching TRBD1. The CDR3 contains 13 residues. V shed 6 bases, J shed 4 bases, and the junction held 3 bases outside the gene matches. The germline CDR1 and CDR2 sequences are SEHNR and FQNEAQ (reference sequence). CDR3: CASRADRGYGYTF. DNA for the CDR3: TGTGCCAGCAGAGCGGACAGGGGCTATGGCTACACCTTC.

This clonotype was detected many times. This chain uses TRBV4-1 with TRBJ1-5, with D hard to call. This CDR3 contains 14 residues. Looked up from germline, CDR1 is MGHRA and CDR2 is YSYEKL. Trimming shortened V by 5 bases and J by 0 bases, and 8 bases separated the two germline ends. This chain's CDR3 is CASSSSVSNQPQHF. As DNA, the CDR3 is TGCGCCAGCAGCAGTTCAGTTAGCAATCAGCCCCAGCATTTT.

The chain combines TRBV7-2 with TRBJ2-7, with unresolved D. V dropped 5 bases and J dropped 4 bases, with 12 bases sitting between them. Germline CDR1 and CDR2: SGHTA and FQGNSA. The CDR3 sequence is 13 residues long. Here the CDR3 DNA reads TGTGCCAGCAGCCCGCTGGGTTTATACGAGCAGTACTTC. It encodes CASSPLGLYEQYF.

This clonotype was observed at least ten times. The J gene is TRBJ2-1, the V gene TRBV29-1, with a tentative D call TRBD2 (5 bases). The CDR3 is 12 amino acids. Trimming shortened V by 6 bases and J by 5 bases, and 11 bases separated the two germline ends. Germline CDR1 is SQVTM and CDR2 is ANQGSEA. CDR3 nucleotide sequence: TGCAGCGTCATACTAGTTGACAATGAGCAGTTCTTC. Translated, it gives CSVILVDNEQFF.

This clonotype was seen repeatedly, ten times or more. The gene calls are TRBV5-1 and TRBJ1-1, with D perhaps TRBD1 (5 bases). Germline-derived CDR1 and CDR2 are SGHRS and YFSETQ. V was cut by 3 bases and J by 5 bases, with 17 bases left in between. The CDR3 extends over 15 amino acids. Here the CDR3 DNA reads TGCGCCAGCAGCTCCTCGGGGGTGGAGGGGACTGAAGCTTTCTTT. Translated, it gives CASSSSGVEGTEAFF.

The chain carries TRBV4-2 and TRBJ1-2; D is undetermined. This CDR3 contains 15 residues. V dropped 1 base and J dropped 5 bases, with 14 bases sitting between them. CDR1 LGHNA and CDR2 YNFKEQ come from the germline V gene. The CDR3 loop reads CASSQGPGPEYGYTF. The CDR3 coding sequence is TGTGCCAGCAGCCAAGGCCCAGGCCCCGAGTATGGCTACACCTTC.

There are a few counts of this clonotype. The chain employs TRBV3-1 and TRBJ2-7; D call uncertain. CDR1 LGHDT and CDR2 YNNKEL come from the germline V gene (reference sequence). This CDR3 contains 15 residues. The V gene lost 0 bases and the J gene lost 3 bases, with 12 bases spanning the gap. CDR3 residues: CASSQDTGRDYEQYF. CDR3 in DNA: TGTGCCAGCAGCCAAGACACCGGAAGGGACTACGAGCAGTACTTC.

CDR3 nucleotides: TGTGCCAGCAGCTCGTCCCCTTGGGAGCAGTACTTC. It yields the protein CASSSSPWEQYF. The chain carries TRBV25-1 and TRBJ2-7, with unresolved D. CDR1 and CDR2 from the germline V gene are MGHDK and SYGVNS. V dropped 6 bases and J dropped 7 bases, with 13 bases sitting between them. The CDR3 has 12 amino acids.

This clonotype was recorded at least ten times. This chain links TRBV29-1 with TRBJ2-7, with D perhaps given as TRBD1 or TRBD2 (5 bases each). CDR3 length: 13 amino acids. V was pared by 6 bases and J by 3 bases, with 15 bases between. Germline CDR1 SQVTM, CDR2 ANQGSEA. This chain's CDR3 is CSVGRQQNYEQYF. The CDR3 coding sequence is TGCAGCGTGGGACGCCAACAGAACTACGAGCAGTACTTC.

There are a few counts of this clonotype. The genes are TRBV19 and TRBJ2-1, with D tentatively TRBD2 (6 bases). Trimming pared 3 bases from V and 4 bases from J, leaving 10 bases between. This CDR3 region has 14 residues. Germline V gene data show CDR1 as LNHDA and CDR2 as SQIVND (reference sequence). The CDR3 sequence is CASSIGTFYNEQFF. The CDR3 DNA reads as TGTGCCAGTAGTATTGGGACTTTTTACAATGAGCAGTTCTTC.

The rearrangement uses TRBV27 and TRBJ2-2; D gene unclear. V dropped 6 bases and J dropped 7 bases, with 12 bases sitting between them. Per germline, CDR1 MNHEY and CDR2 SMNVEV (reference sequence). CDR3 size: 13 residues. Here the CDR3 reads CASSPRLGGELFF. The CDR3 DNA sequence: TGTGCCAGCAGCCCGAGGCTGGGCGGGGAGCTGTTTTTT.

The chain has TRBV11-2 and TRBJ2-3, with 13 bases that match TRBD2. Germline CDR1 reads SGHAT; CDR2 reads FQNNGV. V trimming: 5 bases; J trimming: 5 bases; junction bases outside the gene matches: 7. The CDR3 sequence is 16 residues long. In nucleotides, the CDR3 is TGTGCCAGCAGCGCAGGACTAGCGGGAGTGATAGATACGCAGTATTTT. Protein sequence: CASSAGLAGVIDTQYF.

This clonotype was seen many times. The CDR3 protein is CASSPRQGLEQYF. As DNA, the CDR3 is TGCGCCAGCAGCCCAAGACAGGGTCTCGAGCAGTACTTC. The rearrangement joins TRBV5-1 to TRBJ2-7; the match to TRBD1 covers 7 bases. V was clipped by 4 bases and J by 6 bases; unmatched bases: 7. Germline loops: CDR1 SGHRS, CDR2 YFSETQ. This CDR3 is 13 amino acids long.

This clonotype has ten or more counts. The V and J genes are TRBV5-6 and TRBJ2-1; TRBD2 agrees at 9 bases. The trim removed 4 bases at V and 0 bases at J, leaving 2 bases unmatched. In germline, CDR1 is SGHDT, CDR2 YYEEEE. The CDR3 is 15 residues long. The CDR3 coding sequence is TGTGCCAGCAGCAAACTAGCGGGCTCCTACAATGAGCAGTTCTTC. The encoded protein is CASSKLAGSYNEQFF.

This clonotype was recorded a few times. The CDR3 nucleotides are TGCAGTGCTAGACAAAACATTGACTCTGGAAACACCATATATTTT. This sequence encodes CSARQNIDSGNTIYF. This sequence joins TRBV20-1 and TRBJ1-3; D is ambiguous. The V and J ends lost 2 bases and 0 bases respectively, with 11 bases between them. The length of the CDR3 is 15 residues. CDR1 and CDR2 (germline): DFQATT, SNEGSKA (reference sequence).

This chain links TRBV7-9 with TRBJ2-1; 8 nucleotides agree with TRBD1. V lost 4 bases and J lost 5; bases outside the gene matches: 10. The CDR3 runs to 16 residues. Germline CDR1 is SEHNR and CDR2 is FQNEAQ (reference sequence). In DNA form, the CDR3 reads TGTGCCAGCAGCTCCCCCGACAGGGGACTCAACAATGAGCAGTTCTTC. Residues: CASSSPDRGLNNEQFF.

This CDR3 reads CSAQGTSGALNEQFF. The CDR3 coding sequence is TGCAGTGCCCAAGGGACTAGCGGGGCCCTCAATGAGCAGTTCTTC. This chain links TRBV20-1 with TRBJ2-1; TRBD2 matches 13 bases. The CDR3 runs to 15 residues. CDR1 DFQATT and CDR2 SNEGSKA come from the germline V gene (reference sequence). J lost 6 bases, V lost 6 bases, and 8 bases had no gene match.

V is TRBV6-1 and J is TRBJ2-6; perhaps TRBD2 as D (5 bases). Germline assignment: CDR1 MNHNS and CDR2 SASEGT. Trimming took off 6 bases at V and 2 bases at J, with 14 bases between the two ends. The CDR3 totals 16 residues. CDR3 residues: CASSRDLGTGANVLTF. The CDR3, as DNA: TGTGCCAGCAGCCGGGATCTGGGGACTGGGGCCAACGTCCTGACTTTC.

In its sample, this clonotype was seen a few times. The V and J genes are TRBV6-2 or TRBV6-3 and TRBJ2-1; a weak D match, TRBD1 (7 bases). The V gene's germline CDR1 is MNHEY and CDR2 SVGEGT. This CDR3 is built from 14 residues. With 0 bases removed from V and 10 bases from J, the gap between germline ends came to 13 bases. As DNA, the CDR3 is TGTGCCAGCAGTTACTCGAGGAGGGGGCACGAGCAGTTCTTC. It codes for CASSYSRRGHEQFF.

This clonotype was recorded a few times. The chain combines TRBV28 with TRBJ1-5, with a weak D call TRBD1 (6 bases). V was clipped by 7 bases and J by 1 base, with 11 bases between them. The germline CDR1 and CDR2 sequences are MDHEN and SYDVKM. CDR3 length: 14 amino acids. Here the CDR3 reads CASISGGSNQPQHF. The CDR3 DNA is TGTGCCAGCATTTCTGGGGGCAGCAATCAGCCCCAGCATTTT.

This clonotype has a handful of counts. The V gene is TRBV5-1, the J gene TRBJ2-2, with a weak D call TRBD1 (6 bases). V lost 0 bases to trimming and J lost 5 bases, with 17 bases between them. The CDR3 has 17 residues. Germline CDR1 is SGHRS and CDR2 is YFSETQ. CDR3 coding DNA: TGCGCCAGCAGCTTGGTTGGGGGCGGCCGTCGTACCGGGGAGCTGTTTTTT. Translation: CASSLVGGGRRTGELFF.

This clonotype was counted a few times. This sequence joins TRBV4-3 and TRBJ2-2, with D possibly TRBD1 on 5 matching bases. Germline V gene data show CDR1 as LGHNA and CDR2 as YSLEER. The V end lost 3 bases, the J end lost 5 bases, and 10 bases lay between the germline ends. The CDR3 sequence is 14 residues long. The CDR3 region is CASSQGLWTGELFF. In DNA form, the CDR3 reads TGCGCCAGCAGCCAGGGGCTATGGACCGGGGAGCTGTTTTTT.